This T cell receptor beta chain emerged from a study of control samples from healthy donors and cancer patients. Germline V gives CDR1 LGHDT, CDR2 YNNKEL (reference sequence). CDR3 length: 14 residues. The V end was cut by 4 bases, the J end by 6 bases, with 16 bases between. This clone was seen a handful of times. Sequencing was performed with immunoSEQ multiplex PCR; in TCRdb, only in-frame clones are kept and a portion is missing. The sample has 100,000 to 150,000 clones; about 89% are singletons. Sequencing used blood. The clonotype comes from a man in his 60s in good health. This rearrangement joins TRBV3-1 (or the pseudogene TRBV3-2) to TRBJ2-7; D may correspond to TRBD1 or TRBD2 (5 bases each). The CDR3 spells CASSLYSRGGEQYF. CDR3 nucleotide sequence: TGTGCCAGCAGCCTATATTCCCGGGGCGGCGAGCAGTACTTC.